This is a list of T cell receptor beta chains from one sample in a study of cytomegalovirus exposure and HLA in healthy donors. The method was immunoSEQ multiplex PCR; TCRdb's version includes in-frame clones alone and lacks a portion of them. The repertoire holds 140,000 or so clones, roughly 9.4% seen once, with 1.5% to 2% in the top ten. Material for sequencing was PBMCs. All receptors derive from a male donor in good health and CMV-seronegative. CDR3s include the opening cysteine and the closing phenylalanine or tryptophan. Fields, in order: clone size, V gene, J gene, CDR3 length, D gene, CDR3 DNA, CDR3 protein. The D gene is left open where the match is weak. For some rows the clone size is stated as once, few or many, or as a class when expanded; others skip it.

size: -; V: TRBV6-1; J: TRBJ2-7; length: 15; D: TRBD1; DNA: TGTGCCAGCAGTCCAAGGACAGGGGCGTCCTACGAGCAGTACTTC; CDR3: CASSPRTGASYEQYF
size: -; V: TRBV27; J: TRBJ2-1; length: 15; D: -; DNA: TGTGCCAGCAGTTACAGGGTGGGCATGGGGAATGAGCAGTTCTTC; CDR3: CASSYRVGMGNEQFF
size: few; V: TRBV11-2; J: TRBJ2-5; length: 13; D: TRBD2; DNA: TGTGCCAGCAGCTCGGGGGGGGTAGAGACCCAGTACTTC; CDR3: CASSSGGVETQYF
size: -; V: TRBV4-3; J: TRBJ1-5; length: 15; D: -; DNA: TGCGCCAGCAGCCAAGGGAAAGGGGGCAATCAGCCCCAGCATTTT; CDR3: CASSQGKGGNQPQHF
size: few; V: TRBV5-1; J: TRBJ1-2; length: 13; D: -; DNA: TGCGCCAGCAGCGCCGGGGGAGTCGGGGGCTACACCTTC; CDR3: CASSAGGVGGYTF
size: few; V: TRBV28; J: TRBJ1-1; length: 12; D: -; DNA: TGTGCCAGCAGATGGAAAGGGGCAGCGGCTTTCTTT; CDR3: CASRWKGAAAFF
size: few; V: TRBV20-1; J: TRBJ2-3; length: 11; D: -; DNA: TGCAGTGCGTCACTAGCAGATACGCAGTATTTT; CDR3: CSASLADTQYF
size: once; V: TRBV28; J: TRBJ1-1; length: 15; D: -; DNA: TGTGCCAGCAGTTTGGCCAGGGGCATAAACACTGAAGCTTTCTTT; CDR3: CASSLARGINTEAFF
size: -; V: TRBV7-2; J: TRBJ1-5; length: 15; D: TRBD1; DNA: TGTGCCAGCAGCGAGTTGGGGACAGGGGAACAGCCCCAGCATTTT; CDR3: CASSELGTGEQPQHF
size: -; V: TRBV5-1; J: TRBJ1-4; length: 16; D: TRBD1; DNA: TGCGCCAGCAGCCCCGGACAGGTGGGAACTAATGAAAAACTGTTTTTT; CDR3: CASSPGQVGTNEKLFF
size: -; V: TRBV4-2; J: TRBJ2-7; length: 16; D: TRBD2; DNA: TGTGCCAGCAGCCCCACGACTAGCGGAATAGGCTACGAGCAGTACTTC; CDR3: CASSPTTSGIGYEQYF
size: -; V: TRBV6-1; J: TRBJ2-7; length: 13; D: TRBD1; DNA: TGTGCCAGCGGAGGACAGGGAGCCTACGAGCAGTACTTC; CDR3: CASGGQGAYEQYF
size: few; V: TRBV6-1; J: TRBJ1-4; length: 16; D: -; DNA: TGTGCCAGCAGTGAAGCGCGGGGGAAAGGGGGTGAAAAACTGTTTTTT; CDR3: CASSEARGKGGEKLFF
size: -; V: TRBV2; J: TRBJ1-1; length: 13; D: -; DNA: TGTGCCAGCAGTGCCGGGATGGACACTGAAGCTTTCTTT; CDR3: CASSAGMDTEAFF
size: once; V: TRBV19; J: TRBJ1-5; length: 15; D: -; DNA: TGTGCCAGTAGTATTGGACCTGAGGGCCATCAGCCCCAGCATTTT; CDR3: CASSIGPEGHQPQHF
size: few; V: TRBV4-3; J: TRBJ2-1; length: 14; D: TRBD2; DNA: TGCGCCAGCTCCGGGACTAGCAGATACAATGAGCAGTTCTTC; CDR3: CASSGTSRYNEQFF
size: -; V: TRBV7-8; J: TRBJ1-1; length: 14; D: TRBD1; DNA: TGTGCCAGCAGCCTAGGACAGGGCCGGACTGAAGCTTTCTTT; CDR3: CASSLGQGRTEAFF
size: few; V: TRBV11-2; J: TRBJ2-1; length: 17; D: -; DNA: TGTGCCAGCAGCCCGAAATCCACACAGGGCTCCTACAATGAGCAGTTCTTC; CDR3: CASSPKSTQGSYNEQFF
size: few; V: TRBV28; J: TRBJ1-1; length: 15; D: -; DNA: TGTGCCAGCAGTTTACTCCGCCAGGGCAGAACTGAAGCTTTCTTT; CDR3: CASSLLRQGRTEAFF
size: few; V: TRBV19; J: TRBJ1-5; length: 14; D: -; DNA: TGTGCCATCGGGACTTCTTACGGCAATCAGCCCCAGCATTTT; CDR3: CAIGTSYGNQPQHF
size: -; V: TRBV5-8; J: TRBJ2-1; length: 16; D: TRBD2; DNA: TGTGCCAGCAGCTCCCTTAGCGGGAGTTCCTACAATGAGCAGTTCTTC; CDR3: CASSSLSGSSYNEQFF
size: -; V: TRBV2; J: TRBJ2-7; length: 10; D: -; DNA: TGTGCCAGAAGAGCTTACGAGCAGTACTTC; CDR3: CARRAYEQYF
size: -; V: TRBV11-2; J: TRBJ2-7; length: 14; D: -; DNA: TGTGCCAGCAGCACCGGACAGCCCTCCTACGAGCAGTACTTC; CDR3: CASSTGQPSYEQYF
size: few; V: TRBV5-4; J: TRBJ2-1; length: 16; D: TRBD2; DNA: TGTGCCAGCAGCCTCCCCGGGACTAGCGGGAACAATGAGCAGTTCTTC; CDR3: CASSLPGTSGNNEQFF
size: -; V: TRBV19; J: TRBJ1-1; length: 15; D: -; DNA: TGTGCCAGTAGTATTTCGGAGTTTTGGAACACTGAAGCTTTCTTT; CDR3: CASSISEFWNTEAFF
size: few; V: TRBV5-1; J: TRBJ2-2; length: 15; D: -; DNA: TGCGCCAGCAGCTTGGCCGGGGGTACCACCGGGGAGCTGTTTTTT; CDR3: CASSLAGGTTGELFF
size: few; V: TRBV28; J: TRBJ1-2; length: 12; D: TRBD1; DNA: TGTGCCAGCAGTGGGACAGCCTATGGCTACACCTTC; CDR3: CASSGTAYGYTF
size: -; V: TRBV5-4; J: TRBJ2-1; length: 15; D: TRBD2; DNA: TGTGCCGGGGGTAGCGGGGGGGCGGTAGTCAATGAGCAGTTCTTC; CDR3: CAGGSGGAVVNEQFF
size: -; V: TRBV6-5; J: TRBJ1-2; length: 13; D: -; DNA: TGTGCCAGCACCCCCGGGAGCTATCAGGGCTACACCTTC; CDR3: CASTPGSYQGYTF